Reported below is one T cell receptor (beta chain). Here immunoSEQ multiplex PCR was the method, and the copy in TCRdb shows in-frame clones only, minus some. The top ten hold over 1.2% of the sample, which has 200,000 to 300,000 clones, more than 75% seen once. This specimen belongs to a study of blood T cell repertoires in COVID-19. Study-level background: Sources were T cells, B-cell-depleted T cells, or PBMCs; the material itself was cDNA or gDNA.

CDR1 and CDR2 (germline): LNHDA, SQIVND (reference sequence). CDR3 size: 14 residues. With V trimmed by 5 bases and J by 2 bases, 6 bases remained unmatched. The clonotype comes from a woman between 40 and 50 years old who had recovered from COVID-19. The chain combines TRBV19 with TRBJ2-7; 7 bases match TRBD1. Input material: peripheral blood. CDR3 in DNA: TGTGCCAGTAGTCCCCGACAGGGCACCTACGAGCAGTACTTC. It yields the protein CASSPRQGTYEQYF. Variable domain in full (rest from reference TRBV19 and TRBJ2-7): DGGITQSPKYLFRKEGQNVTLSCEQNLNHDAMYWYRQDPGQGLRLIYYSQIVNDFQKGDIAEGYSVSREKKESFPLTVTSAQKNPTAFYLCASSPRQGTYEQYFGPGTRLTVT.